A selection of T cell receptor beta chains follows, all from one sample in a study of OX40 agonist ivuxolimab in advanced cancers. Using immunoSEQ multiplex PCR, the repertoire was profiled, and TCRdb retains in-frame clones only, with some absent. The profile shows tens of thousands of clones, 85% to 90% of them singletons. Material: CD4+ or CD8+ T cells sorted from blood, obtained in a trial of the OX40 agonist ivuxolimab. These receptors all stem from an adult with an advanced solid tumor such as melanoma, head and neck, liver or kidney cancer. CDR3s leave out the opening cysteine and the closing phenylalanine or tryptophan. D genes are given only for firm matches.

V,D,CDR3
TRBV11-1,TRBD1,ASSFPGQGRDEAF
TRBV28,NA,ASSLGDRLGAIY
TRBV30,NA,AWSAGGHRGYT
TRBV5-8,NA,ASSLNEQF
TRBV7-2,NA,ASSEGFFSGNTIY
TRBV28,NA,ASSFLDRGYNSPLH
TRBV18,NA,ASSPPGASSYNEQF
TRBV4-1,NA,ASSQSGGTLNTEAF
TRBV2,NA,ASSEQSFTDTQY
TRBV19,TRBD1,ASSISLTGGATEAF
TRBV18,NA,ASSPSPQTEAF
TRBV7-3,NA,ASSLTSGSETQY
TRBV11-3,TRBD2,ASSSTLAGGRYGEQF
TRBV6-1,NA,ASSEMFGVLASEAGYT
TRBV19,TRBD1,ASRDRGLNEQY
TRBV5-1,NA,ASSLTGLNTEAF
TRBV21-1,NA,ASSYWRFQETQY
TRBV7-2,NA,ASSPSSGSYEQY
TRBV11-3,NA,ASSQSTGQQY
TRBV5-1,NA,ASSFGSGVRNTQY
TRBV10-3,NA,AISEGGTGELF
TRBV4-2,NA,ASSQPTNEQF
TRBV18,NA,ASSPGLDGTEAF
TRBV19,TRBD1,ASRGTGTTGELF
TRBV7-8,NA,ASSLSSSYNSPLH
TRBV7-9,NA,ASSLWGEGSPLH
TRBV6-1,TRBD1,ASREDRVVNSPLH
TRBV30,NA,AWSVELAWTGELF
TRBV5-4,TRBD1,ASSHPRGNLKETQY
TRBV7-3,TRBD2,ASSPSGGAWTDTQY
TRBV7-9,NA,ASSLAETGLREQY
TRBV5-1,NA,ASSFKGSSTDTQY
TRBV11-2,TRBD2,ASSPAGLAVGTQY
TRBV6-5,NA,ASRKSNTQY
TRBV9,TRBD1,ASSGTGGYGYT
TRBV5-6,NA,ASSLFAQPQH
TRBV30,NA,AWSEQNWGGGI
TRBV13,NA,ASSLNLFYEQY
TRBV2,NA,ASREGVDTLYEQY
TRBV5-5,NA,ASSLTTYEQY
TRBV5-1,TRBD1,ASSLEGQGASDYGYT
TRBV9,NA,ASSVDGGSGSPLH
TRBV29-1,NA,SVDQGSADTQY
TRBV15,NA,ATRADINSPLH
TRBV27,TRBD1,ASSLSRDRGDTQY
TRBV27,NA,ASSQQGSGANVLT
TRBV9,TRBD1,ASSPRTGADEQY
TRBV7-3,NA,ASSLPGLGEQF
TRBV29-1,TRBD1,SAKTGRGEKLF
TRBV16,NA,ASSRPGQGNTEAF
TRBV7-6,NA,ASSLEVGSNSPLH
TRBV5-1,NA,ASRGEVFYEQY
TRBV27,TRBD2,ASSSPPGGTSGGREQY